One sample yielded the 30 T cell receptor beta chains listed below, sequenced in a study of HIV-infected patients and healthy controls. Around 530 ng RNA was reverse transcribed with alpha and beta constant-region primers. Each of the alpha and beta chains got its own library through chain-specific third strand synthesis with indices. TCRdb re-called the 5' RACE reads with MiXCR, one entry per CDR3 protein. Here the sample spans over 6,500 distinct CDR3 sequences, about 10% being singletons. Antiretroviral therapy had run roughly three months, about 14 weeks, before follow-up blood collection. Whole blood was used without fractionation, so all unsorted peripheral T cells were included. Here the sequenced sample was blood, taken during antiretroviral therapy. The source of these receptors is an adult with HIV infection.

This clonotype showed up many times. This chain joins TRBV6-5 and TRBJ1-3; D remains unclear. This CDR3 comprises 13 residues. V shed 5 bases and J shed 5 bases, with 10 bases lying between them. Germline V gene sequence: CDR1 MNHEY, CDR2 SVGAGI. CDR3 loop: CASSQPLRNTIYF. In DNA, the CDR3 is TGTGCCAGCAGTCAACCCCTGAGAAACACCATATATTTT.

V usage is TRBV29-1 and J usage is TRBJ2-1; no clear D. CDR1 and CDR2 from the germline V gene are SQVTM and ANQGSEA. The CDR3 sequence is 12 residues long. Trimming cost V 4 bases and J 3 bases, with 7 bases left between them. The CDR3 sequence: CSVGAGYNEQFF. The CDR3 DNA reads as TGCAGCGTTGGCGCAGGCTACAATGAGCAGTTCTTC.

This clonotype was recorded a few times. This chain uses TRBV9 with TRBJ2-7; a weak D match, TRBD1 (6 bases). Germline V gives CDR1 SGDLS, CDR2 YYNGEE. The V end lost 3 bases, the J end lost 5 bases, and 18 bases lay between the germline ends. The CDR3 covers 15 residues. The CDR3 loop is CASSAQGHPGNEQYF. The CDR3 coding sequence is TGTGCCAGCAGCGCCCAGGGACACCCAGGAAACGAGCAGTACTTC.

This clonotype has at least ten counts. The chain carries TRBV7-9 and TRBJ1-5; possible D gene TRBD1, 5 bases. The CDR3 has 15 amino acids. Trimming left V 4 bases short and J 5 bases short, with 15 bases between. CDR1 is SEHNR and CDR2 is FQNEAQ in the germline V gene (reference sequence). This CDR3 reads CASSSHGARDQPQHF. The CDR3 region has the DNA TGTGCCAGCAGCTCACACGGGGCTCGCGATCAGCCCCAGCATTTT. Looking up the rest from reference TRBV7-9 and TRBJ1-5 gives the full variable domain: DTGVSQNPRHKITKRGQNVTFRCDPISEHNRLYWYRQTLGQGPEFLTYFQNEAQLEKSRLLSDRFSAERPKGSFSTLEIQRTEQGDSAMYLCASSSHGARDQPQHFGDGTRLSIL.

This clonotype was seen only a few times. The V and J genes are TRBV28 and TRBJ2-5; 7 bases fit TRBD2. CDR1 and CDR2 (germline): MDHEN, SYDVKM. The V and J ends lost 7 bases and 4 bases, in that order; junction bases with no gene match: 15. The CDR3 runs 16 residues. This CDR3 is CASNGAGAGILETQYF. As DNA, the CDR3 is TGTGCCAGCAATGGAGCTGGAGCGGGGATCTTAGAGACCCAGTACTTC.

In its sample, this clonotype is medium-sized. The chain carries TRBV13 and TRBJ1-3, with a tentative D call TRBD1 (5 bases). Trimming stripped 6 bases from V and 2 bases from J, with 14 bases between. Germline V gene lookup returns CDR1 PRHDT and CDR2 FYEKMQ (reference sequence). The CDR3 contains 15 residues. CDR3 sequence reads: CASSNRQRTGNTIYF. In DNA form, the CDR3 reads TGTGCCAGCAGTAATCGACAGAGGACTGGAAACACCATATATTTT.

This clonotype rates as medium-sized. The gene calls are TRBV12-3 or TRBV12-4 and TRBJ2-3; tentatively, D is TRBD2 (5 bases). Trimming took 1 base from V and 4 from J, leaving 15 bases between them. This CDR3 contains 16 residues. The CDR3 DNA reads TGTGCCAGCAGTTTAGGGCTAGCCGCGGCACCAGATACGCAGTATTTT. Protein sequence: CASSLGLAAAPDTQYF.

This clonotype was observed at least ten times. This chain connects TRBV12-3 or TRBV12-4 to TRBJ1-2; D not resolved. V was trimmed by 3 bases and J by 4 bases, leaving 21 bases between them. The CDR3 is 17 residues long. The CDR3 is CASSFGLKRGWSYGYTF. CDR3 sequence (DNA): TGTGCCAGCAGTTTTGGGCTAAAGCGGGGATGGAGCTATGGCTACACCTTC.

This clonotype appeared many times. The chain joins TRBV7-2 to TRBJ2-1; 10 positions match TRBD2. The CDR3 runs 16 residues. Germline CDR1 and CDR2: SGHTA and FQGNSA. The V segment lost 1 base and the J segment 10 bases; nucleotides outside the gene matches: 10. CDR3 sequence reads: CASSLVVSGGREEQFF. The CDR3 DNA reads as TGTGCCAGCAGCTTAGTTGTTAGCGGGGGGCGGGAAGAGCAGTTCTTC.

This clonotype has just one count. The chain links TRBV6-6 to TRBJ2-6; the match to TRBD1 covers 9 bases. Germline-derived CDR1 and CDR2 are MNHNY and SVGAGI (reference sequence). CDR3 length: 17 residues. V shed 2 bases and J 0 bases; nucleotides not matched to a gene: 2. This chain's CDR3 is CASSYGTGLSGANVLTF. The CDR3 region has the DNA TGTGCCAGCAGTTACGGGACAGGGCTCTCTGGGGCCAACGTCCTGACTTTC.

V is TRBV5-5 and J is TRBJ2-2; 7 positions match TRBD1. The CDR3 totals 14 residues. V was pared by 1 base and J by 3 bases, with 0 bases of the junction left unmatched. The germline V gene has CDR1 SGHKS and CDR2 YYEKEE (reference sequence). The chain's CDR3 is CASSLTGDTGELFF. The CDR3 coding sequence is TGTGCCAGCAGCTTGACAGGGGACACCGGGGAGCTGTTTTTT.

By share, this clonotype counts as medium-sized. The chain is built from TRBV6-5 and TRBJ2-2, with TRBD1 identical over 7 bases. CDR1 is MNHEY and CDR2 is SVGAGI in the germline V gene. V was pared by 0 bases and J by 3 bases, with 1 base of the junction left unmatched. CDR3 length: 15 amino acids. DNA of the CDR3: TGTGCCAGCAGTTACTCAGGGGGCGACACCGGGGAGCTGTTTTTT. Its translation: CASSYSGGDTGELFF.

By its share, this clonotype is medium-sized. The chain combines TRBV7-6 with TRBJ2-3; D not certain. V was shortened by 3 bases and J by 1 base, with 8 bases between the two germline ends. Germline V gene sequence: CDR1 SGHVS, CDR2 FNYEAQ. CDR3 length equals 14 residues. For the CDR3, the DNA is TGTGCCAGCAGCTTGGGGTTTGGCACAGATACGCAGTATTTT. Its translation: CASSLGFGTDTQYF. The full variable domain, completed using reference TRBV7-6 and TRBJ2-3, is GAGVSQSPRYKVTKRGQDVALRCDPISGHVSLYWYRQALGQGPEFLTYFNYEAQQDKSGLPNDRFSAERPEGSISTLTIQRTEQRDSAMYRCASSLGFGTDTQYFGPGTRLTVL.

This clonotype counts as medium-sized. The chain recombines TRBV5-6 with TRBJ2-5, with 8 bases aligning to TRBD1. Germline CDR1 and CDR2: SGHDT and YYEEEE. Trimming took 1 base from V and 7 from J; bases not matched to a gene: 3. This CDR3 has 13 amino acids. CDR3 sequence: CASSLQQGGTQYF. The CDR3 nucleotides read TGTGCCAGCAGCTTGCAACAGGGGGGGACCCAGTACTTC.

This clonotype appeared many times. The chain uses TRBV10-2 and TRBJ2-1; the match to TRBD2 covers 9 bases. The CDR3 sequence is 13 residues long. V gave up 10 bases and J gave up 4 bases; unmatched junction bases: 5. In germline, CDR1 is WSHSY, CDR2 SAAADI. This CDR3 reads CATLAGEYNEQFF. CDR3 nucleotide sequence: TGCGCCACCTTAGCGGGGGAGTACAATGAGCAGTTCTTC.

Many counts were recorded for this clonotype. V usage is TRBV28 and J usage is TRBJ2-6; D ambiguous. The germline V gene has CDR1 MDHEN and CDR2 SYDVKM. The CDR3 spans 16 residues. The V end was cut by 6 bases, the J end by 1 base, with 13 bases between. CDR3 residues: CASSPIIGSGANVLTF. The CDR3 region has the DNA TGTGCCAGCAGCCCCATAATAGGGTCTGGGGCCAACGTCCTGACTTTC.

This chain joins TRBV5-8 and TRBJ1-5, with TRBD1 as a possible D gene (5 bases). Germline V lookup: CDR1 SGHTS, CDR2 YDEGEE. V dropped 3 bases and J dropped 0 bases, with 10 bases sitting between them. There are 15 residues in the CDR3. The CDR3 loop reads CASSYQGYSNQPQHF. DNA for the CDR3: TGTGCCAGCAGCTACCAGGGATATAGCAATCAGCCCCAGCATTTT.

This clonotype is labeled as medium-sized. The chain combines TRBV6-1 with TRBJ2-7; perhaps TRBD1 as D (5 bases). CDR1 and CDR2 from the germline V gene are MNHNS and SASEGT. This CDR3 comprises 15 residues. V gave up 4 bases and J gave up 1 base, with 14 bases separating them. CDR3 DNA sequence: TGTGCCAGCAGTGTGGGCAGGGTAAAATCCTACGAGCAGTACTTC. Amino acids: CASSVGRVKSYEQYF.

This clonotype turned up a few times. J is TRBJ2-5 and V is TRBV2; weak D call: TRBD1 (5 bases). The V gene's germline CDR1 is SNHLY and CDR2 FYNNEI. V gave up 8 bases and J gave up 2 bases, with 12 bases separating them. The CDR3 covers 13 residues. The CDR3 DNA follows: TGTGCCAGCGGGGCGGACCTACAAGAGACCCAGTACTTC. This encodes CASGADLQETQYF.

This clonotype was found a few times. The rearrangement joins TRBV5-6 to TRBJ2-2; D is unclear. Germline V CDR1 and CDR2: SGHDT, YYEEEE. The CDR3 consists of 12 residues. V lost 3 bases and J lost 6, with 6 bases in between. Here the CDR3 DNA reads TGTGCCAGCAGCTATCGATCCGGGGAGCTGTTTTTT. Amino acids: CASSYRSGELFF.

This clonotype qualifies as medium-sized. This chain links TRBV20-1 with TRBJ2-1; 8 nucleotides agree with TRBD2. J gave up 8 bases and V 6 bases, and 12 bases lay outside the gene matches. Germline V gene sequence: CDR1 DFQATT, CDR2 SNEGSKA (reference sequence). The CDR3 extends over 14 amino acids. The CDR3 loop is CSALKASGLDEQFF. The CDR3 DNA follows: TGCAGTGCCCTGAAGGCTAGCGGGTTGGATGAGCAGTTCTTC.

This clonotype is categorized as medium-sized. Since no conserved phenylalanine or tryptophan closes the CDR3, a read error is the likely cause. The DNA is left out, because the CDR3 cannot be placed on it with certainty; the CDR3 is given as TCRdb lists it. The V and J genes are TRBV6-1 and TRBJ2-7; the table's D call TRBD1 went unverified against the DNA. Germline values: CDR1 MNHNS, CDR2 SASEGT. The CDR3 extends over 13 residues, inclusive of both ends. CDR3 sequence: CASSELPGSILRI.

The V gene is TRBV19, the J gene TRBJ2-7; TRBD1 matches 10 bases. This CDR3 region has 15 residues. CDR1 is LNHDA, CDR2 SQIVND, per germline (reference sequence). The V segment lost 4 bases and the J segment 1 base; nucleotides outside the gene matches: 4. The CDR3 region has the DNA TGTGCCAGTAGTACTCGACAGGGGGCATCCTACGAGCAGTACTTC. This sequence encodes CASSTRQGASYEQYF.

This clonotype is medium-sized in the sample. The chain employs TRBV7-9 and TRBJ1-2; D remains unclear. CDR1 SEHNR and CDR2 FQNEAQ come from the germline V gene (reference sequence). CDR3 length equals 14 residues. Trimming took 3 bases from V and 6 from J, leaving 14 bases between them. This chain's CDR3 is CASSLEASINGYTF. As DNA, the CDR3 is TGTGCCAGCAGCTTGGAGGCGTCCATTAATGGCTACACCTTC.

This clonotype came up many times. CDR3 protein: CASSLERVLSSYNSPLHF. CDR3 sequence (DNA): TGTGCCAGCAGCTTAGAGAGGGTATTAAGCTCCTATAATTCACCCCTCCACTTT. J is TRBJ1-6 and V is TRBV7-9; D gene ambiguous. CDR3 length equals 18 residues. Deletions cut 1 base from V and 0 bases from J, with 13 bases between. The germline V gene has CDR1 SEHNR and CDR2 FQNEAQ (reference sequence).

This clonotype is termed medium-sized (0.01 to 0.1%). V and J are TRBV2 and TRBJ2-7; D is possibly TRBD2 (6 bases). Trimming took 7 bases from V and 3 from J, leaving 13 bases between them. CDR3 length equals 13 residues. Germline V lookup: CDR1 SNHLY, CDR2 FYNNEI. The CDR3: CASTRQEGYEQYF. The CDR3 nucleotides read TGTGCCAGCACACGTCAGGAGGGCTACGAGCAGTACTTC.

Within the sample, this clonotype is medium-sized. An end of the junction differs from the germline gene, which may be a read error. This chain links TRBV20-1 with TRBJ1-1; D is undetermined. The CDR3 sequence is 13 residues long. The germline V gene encodes CDR1 DFQATT and CDR2 SNEGSKA (reference sequence). The CDR3 region is CSSRDRVNTEAFF. The CDR3 nucleotides are TGCAGTTCTAGAGATCGGGTGAACACTGAAGCTTTCTTT.

This rearrangement joins TRBV6-4 to TRBJ2-1, with D perhaps TRBD2 (6 bases). The CDR3 has 16 residues. Trimming took off 2 bases at V and 6 bases at J, with 17 bases between the two ends. Germline V gene data show CDR1 as MRHNA and CDR2 as SNTAGT. The CDR3 DNA reads as TGTGCCAGCAGTGACAATCGAGGGACTGAACTCAATGAGCAGTTCTTC. This translates into CASSDNRGTELNEQFF.

This clonotype was detected ten times or more. The rearrangement joins TRBV6-1 to TRBJ2-5, with TRBD2 matching over 12 bases. This CDR3 has 16 residues. Unmatched junction bases numbered 12, after V lost 4 bases and J lost 9 bases. The germline CDR1 and CDR2 sequences are MNHNS and SASEGT. The CDR3 nucleotides are TGTGCCAGCAGTGTTTTGACTAGCGGGGGAGACGGGGCCCAGTACTTC. It is translated as CASSVLTSGGDGAQYF.

Many counts were recorded for this clonotype. The rearrangement joins TRBV7-9 to TRBJ2-6, with D unresolved. Germline V lookup: CDR1 SEHNR, CDR2 FQNEAQ (reference sequence). The V end lost 5 bases, the J end lost 2 bases, and 13 bases lay between the germline ends. The CDR3 contains 16 residues. CDR3 protein: CASSIRATPGANVLTF. CDR3 bases: TGTGCCAGCAGCATAAGGGCCACCCCTGGGGCCAACGTCCTGACTTTC.